This passage covers 32 T cell receptor beta chains from one sample sequenced in a study of PD-L1 blockade in urothelial cancer. Clones were read by immunoSEQ multiplex PCR, and TCRdb kept only the in-frame ones, dropping some. The sample records over 45,000 clones, roughly 84% being singletons. Material: PBMCs, obtained around atezolizumab (anti-PD-L1) treatment. These receptors were taken from a man aged 45-65 years with urothelial cancer.

The rearrangement joins TRBV2 to TRBJ2-1; 10 nucleotides match TRBD2. The V and J ends lost 6 bases and 9 bases, in that order; junction bases with no gene match: 5. This CDR3 contains 13 residues. Germline V gene sequence: CDR1 SNHLY, CDR2 FYNNEI. DNA of the CDR3: TGTGCCAGCAGGCTAGCGGGAGCGGGTGAGCAGTTCTTC. This gives the protein CASRLAGAGEQFF.

The chain combines TRBV6-1 with TRBJ1-5; D perhaps matches TRBD1 (5 bases). Germline assignment: CDR1 MNHNS and CDR2 SASEGT. Deletions cut 8 bases from V and 3 bases from J, with 17 bases between. This CDR3 contains 15 residues. The CDR3 coding sequence is TGTGCCAGCCTACCCGTTCCAGGGCTCAATCAGCCCCAGCATTTT. It translates to CASLPVPGLNQPQHF.

V is TRBV9 and J is TRBJ2-7, with D unclear. Trimming removed 3 bases at V and 6 bases at J, with 10 bases between. The germline CDR1 and CDR2 sequences are SGDLS and YYNGEE. CDR3 length: 12 residues. The CDR3 nucleotides read TGTGCCAGCAGCGGTACCCCCGGCGAGCAGTACTTC. Protein: CASSGTPGEQYF.

The rearrangement links TRBV29-1 to TRBJ2-1; 13 bases align to TRBD2. The CDR3 covers 16 residues. J lost 0 bases, V lost 7 bases, and 6 bases had no gene match. Germline CDR1 SQVTM, CDR2 ANQGSEA. DNA for the CDR3: TGCAGCGCCGAACTAGCGGGAGGGTTCTCCTACAATGAGCAGTTCTTC. It codes for CSAELAGGFSYNEQFF.

The chain joins TRBV6-6 to TRBJ2-1; 9 positions match TRBD1. V lost 6 bases to trimming and J lost 7 bases; unmatched junction nucleotides: 10. This CDR3 spans 15 amino acids. CDR1 is MNHNY, CDR2 SVGAGI, per germline (reference sequence). CDR3 in amino acids: CASSRGTGPNNEQFF. The CDR3 DNA reads TGTGCCAGCAGCCGGGGGACAGGGCCAAATAATGAGCAGTTCTTC.

The V call is TRBV11-3, the J call TRBJ1-1; D unclear. The germline V and J ends were trimmed by 5 bases and 5 bases, with 9 bases remaining between them. The CDR3 spans 12 residues. Germline values: CDR1 SGHNT, CDR2 YENEEA. CDR3 amino acids: CASSQARTEAFF. The CDR3 coding sequence is TGTGCCAGCAGCCAGGCAAGAACTGAAGCTTTCTTT.

The chain links TRBV6-5 to TRBJ2-7, with D possibly matching TRBD1 (5 bases). Germline assignment: CDR1 MNHEY and CDR2 SVGAGI. Trimming took off 7 bases at V and 2 bases at J, with 12 bases between the two ends. CDR3 length equals 13 residues. CDR3 DNA sequence: TGTGCCAGCACAGGGCGAGAGACCTACGAGCAGTACTTC. It translates to CASTGRETYEQYF.

The chain couples TRBV7-9 to TRBJ2-1, with a weak D call TRBD1 (5 bases). Germline V lookup: CDR1 SEHNR, CDR2 FQNEAQ (reference sequence). CDR3 size: 15 residues. V was clipped by 4 bases and J by 7 bases, with 17 bases between them. CDR3: CASSSSGRDGNEQFF. CDR3 in DNA: TGTGCCAGCAGCTCCTCAGGGCGTGATGGGAATGAGCAGTTCTTC.

The V call is TRBV30, the J call TRBJ1-6; D gene ambiguous. This CDR3 comprises 13 residues. Germline V gene sequence: CDR1 GTSNPN, CDR2 SVGIG (reference sequence). The V gene lost 2 bases and the J gene lost 2 bases, with 4 bases spanning the gap. The CDR3 coding sequence is TGTGCCTGGAGTCGTCCCTATAATTCACCCCTCCACTTT. Amino acid sequence: CAWSRPYNSPLHF.

This clone has just one count. The rearrangement joins TRBV5-1 to TRBJ1-3, with no clear D. The CDR3 runs 15 residues. Between the trimmed V and J ends, which lost 1 base and 0 bases, there was a span of 8 bases. The germline gives CDR1 SGHRS, CDR2 YFSETQ. The CDR3 is CASSLNINSGNTIYF. DNA of the CDR3: TGCGCCAGCAGCTTGAACATTAACTCTGGAAACACCATATATTTT.

The count of this clone is one. The V and J genes are TRBV5-6 and TRBJ2-7; 9 bases match TRBD2. Losses at the gene ends were 4 bases for V and 2 bases for J; bases not matched to a gene: 7. The CDR3 loop spans 15 amino acids. CDR1 and CDR2 from the germline V gene are SGHDT and YYEEEE. The CDR3 here is CASSRPSGAPYEQYF. The CDR3 DNA reads as TGTGCCAGCAGCAGACCTAGCGGGGCTCCCTACGAGCAGTACTTC.

This chain connects TRBV9 to TRBJ2-7; no clear D gene. Germline V lookup: CDR1 SGDLS, CDR2 YYNGEE. The V end lost 3 bases, the J end lost 0 bases, and 4 bases lay between the germline ends. The CDR3 sequence is 12 residues long. CDR3 coding DNA: TGTGCCAGCAGCGGGAGCTCCTACGAGCAGTACTTC. Its protein is CASSGSSYEQYF.

The chain carries TRBV5-1 and TRBJ2-2, with TRBD2 identical over 8 bases. The CDR3 runs to 18 residues. CDR1 SGHRS and CDR2 YFSETQ come from the germline V gene. With 2 bases clipped from V and 0 bases from J, the junction kept 9 bases outside the gene matches. In DNA form, the CDR3 reads TGCGCCAGCAGCTTTTGGGCTAGCGGGTCCGCGAACACCGGGGAGCTGTTTTTT. Translated, it gives CASSFWASGSANTGELFF.

The chain uses TRBV11-2 and TRBJ2-2, with 14 bases aligning to TRBD2. From germline, CDR1 is SGHAT and CDR2 FQNNGV. Trimming at V came to 5 bases and at J to 5 bases, leaving 4 bases not matched to a gene. This CDR3 region has 16 residues. CDR3 nucleotides: TGTGCCAGCAGCCGGACTAGCGGGAGGCGTACCGGGGAGCTGTTTTTT. This encodes CASSRTSGRRTGELFF.

The gene calls are TRBV5-4 and TRBJ2-6, with 9 positions matching TRBD1. Germline assignment: CDR1 SGHNT and CDR2 YYREEE (reference sequence). V trimming: 3 bases; J trimming: 4 bases; junction bases outside the gene matches: 5. The CDR3 has 16 residues. CDR3 loop: CASSWGTGSGANVLTF. CDR3 sequence (DNA): TGTGCCAGCAGCTGGGGGACAGGGTCAGGGGCCAACGTCCTGACTTTC.

V is TRBV5-4 and J is TRBJ2-1, with 8 bases aligning to TRBD2. J lost 3 bases, V lost 1 base, and 6 bases had no gene match. The CDR3 consists of 16 residues. From germline, CDR1 is SGHNT and CDR2 YYREEE (reference sequence). The CDR3 DNA reads TGTGCCAGCAGCTTGTCCGACGGGAGGGGCTACAATGAGCAGTTCTTC. Its translation: CASSLSDGRGYNEQFF.

The V gene is TRBV19, the J gene TRBJ2-5, with TRBD2 as a possible D gene (6 bases). Trimming removed 11 bases at V and 3 bases at J, with 22 bases between. The CDR3 is 15 residues long. The germline V gene has CDR1 LNHDA and CDR2 SQIVND (reference sequence). Written as DNA, the CDR3 is TGTGCCGGACTAAACCGCGGACTTCTCGAAGAGACCCAGTACTTC. Amino acids: CAGLNRGLLEETQYF. The complete variable domain, with remaining parts taken from reference TRBV19 and TRBJ2-5, reads DGGITQSPKYLFRKEGQNVTLSCEQNLNHDAMYWYRQDPGQGLRLIYYSQIVNDFQKGDIAEGYSVSREKKESFPLTVTSAQKNPTAFYLCAGLNRGLLEETQYFGPGTRLLVL.

The chain carries TRBV7-8 and TRBJ1-1; D gene uncertain. The germline V and J ends were trimmed by 4 bases and 0 bases, with 15 bases remaining between them. CDR3 size: 16 residues. Germline V CDR1 and CDR2: SGHVS, FQNEAQ. CDR3: CASSSGERRVNTEAFF. CDR3 bases: TGTGCCAGCAGCTCCGGGGAAAGAAGGGTGAACACTGAAGCTTTCTTT.

The V and J genes are TRBV9 and TRBJ2-1; the D gene is possibly TRBD2 (10 bases). V was pared by 8 bases and J by 8 bases, with 29 bases between. CDR1 is SGDLS, CDR2 YYNGEE, per germline. The CDR3 totals 17 residues. CDR3 bases: TGTGCCAGAAAGGACAGGGGACCGGGACTAGCGATCGATGAGCAGTTCTTC. Translated, it gives CARKDRGPGLAIDEQFF.

For the CDR3, the DNA is TGTGCCAGCAGTAGGCTAGCGGGGCACCAAGAGACCCAGTACTTC. It yields the protein CASSRLAGHQETQYF. This chain links TRBV6-4 with TRBJ2-5; 9 nucleotides align to TRBD2. Germline V gene lookup returns CDR1 MRHNA and CDR2 SNTAGT. V was pared by 5 bases and J by 0 bases, with 4 bases of the junction left unmatched. The CDR3 length is 15 residues.

This clone has only one observation. The rearrangement joins TRBV27 to TRBJ1-1, with 9 nucleotides matching TRBD1. The germline V gene encodes CDR1 MNHEY and CDR2 SMNVEV (reference sequence). The CDR3 has 16 amino acids. V was clipped by 2 bases and J by 0 bases; unmatched bases: 4. The CDR3 nucleotides are TGTGCCAGCAGTTTAGGGACAGGGAGCCTGAACACTGAAGCTTTCTTT. Translating gives CASSLGTGSLNTEAFF.

The gene calls are TRBV5-1 and TRBJ2-7; 8 nucleotides agree with TRBD1. The CDR3 loop spans 13 amino acids. V trimming: 0 bases; J trimming: 7 bases; junction bases outside the gene matches: 3. In germline, CDR1 is SGHRS, CDR2 YFSETQ. The CDR3 reads CASSLGRGLEQYF. The CDR3 region has the DNA TGCGCCAGCAGCTTGGGCAGGGGGCTTGAGCAGTACTTC.

The CDR3 DNA follows: TGTGCCAGCAGCGTAGACTTTGGTCAGGCTCGGGGCTACACCTTC. The encoded protein is CASSVDFGQARGYTF. J is TRBJ1-2 and V is TRBV9, with D uncertain. The CDR3 is 15 amino acids. Germline V gene sequence: CDR1 SGDLS, CDR2 YYNGEE. V lost 0 bases, J lost 8 bases, and 17 bases lay in between.

This chain uses TRBV19 with TRBJ1-2; 9 bases fit TRBD1. This CDR3 region has 15 residues. The trim removed 4 bases at V and 8 bases at J, leaving 11 bases unmatched. The germline V gene has CDR1 LNHDA and CDR2 SQIVND (reference sequence). CDR3 sequence: CASSRGTGGAEGYTF. CDR3 in DNA: TGTGCCAGTAGTAGGGGTACAGGGGGCGCGGAAGGCTACACCTTC.

Here the CDR3 reads CASSPHPTQGGNYGYTF. The CDR3 DNA follows: TGTGCCAGCAGCCCCCACCCCACGCAGGGAGGTAACTATGGCTACACCTTC. The V call is TRBV9, the J call TRBJ1-2, with D perhaps TRBD1 (5 bases). The CDR3 consists of 17 residues. Germline V gene lookup returns CDR1 SGDLS and CDR2 YYNGEE. The V end lost 4 bases, the J end lost 1 base, and 20 bases lay between the germline ends.

Only a few counts were recorded for this clone. The chain carries TRBV11-2 and TRBJ1-2, with D unresolved. This CDR3 is 13 amino acids long. The germline gives CDR1 SGHAT, CDR2 FQNNGV. Trimming pared 2 bases from V and 3 bases from J, leaving 7 bases between. The DNA for the CDR3 is TGTGCCAGCAGCTTATCCTCGTACTATGGCTACACCTTC. Protein: CASSLSSYYGYTF. Supplemented by reference TRBV11-2 and TRBJ1-2, the full variable domain reads EAGVAQSPRYKIIEKRQSVAFWCNPISGHATLYWYQQILGQGPKLLIQFQNNGVVDDSQLPKDRFSAERLKGVDSTLKIQPAKLEDSAVYLCASSLSSYYGYTFGSGTRLTVV.

The chain joins TRBV9 to TRBJ2-2; D is uncertain. Germline CDR1 and CDR2: SGDLS and YYNGEE. V lost 0 bases to trimming and J lost 4 bases, with 7 bases between them. The CDR3 runs 14 residues. The CDR3 reads CASSVGPGTGELFF. The CDR3, as DNA: TGTGCCAGCAGCGTAGGTCCGGGCACCGGGGAGCTGTTTTTT.

This clone was recorded once. This chain connects TRBV7-2 to TRBJ2-7, with D maybe TRBD1 (5 bases). The germline V and J ends were trimmed by 5 bases and 6 bases, with 20 bases remaining between them. The CDR3 is 15 residues long. Per germline, CDR1 SGHTA and CDR2 FQGNSA. The CDR3 DNA is TGTGCCAGCAGCGCCACTCAGGGCAGAGTTTCCGAGCAGTACTTC. Translated: CASSATQGRVSEQYF.

The chain recombines TRBV5-1 with TRBJ2-1; no clear D. V lost 0 bases and J 9 bases, leaving 13 bases between the germline ends. CDR1 and CDR2 from the germline V gene are SGHRS and YFSETQ. The CDR3 has 14 residues. CDR3 residues: CASSLGPPSGEQFF. The DNA for the CDR3 is TGCGCCAGCAGCTTGGGTCCACCGTCGGGTGAGCAGTTCTTC.

The V gene is TRBV5-4, the J gene TRBJ2-1, with no clear D. CDR3 length: 16 residues. V lost 1 base, J lost 3 bases, and 14 bases lay in between. CDR1 and CDR2 from the germline V gene are SGHNT and YYREEE (reference sequence). In DNA, the CDR3 is TGTGCCAGCAGCTTGTTCTACGCGAGAGACTACAATGAGCAGTTCTTC. Encoded protein: CASSLFYARDYNEQFF.

The chain employs TRBV11-1 and TRBJ2-1; no clear D. Per the germline V gene, CDR1 is SGHAT and CDR2 is FQDESV (reference sequence). V dropped 6 bases and J dropped 10 bases, with 16 bases sitting between them. The CDR3 is made up of 13 amino acids. CDR3 amino acids: CASSTINRGEQFF. The CDR3 DNA reads TGTGCCAGCAGTACCATCAACCGTGGCGAGCAGTTCTTC.

This sequence joins TRBV7-8 and TRBJ2-7; D remains ambiguous. There are 12 residues in the CDR3. Germline CDR1 and CDR2: SGHVS and FQNEAQ. V dropped 5 bases and J dropped 2 bases, with 7 bases sitting between them. CDR3 bases: TGTGCCAGCAGCCCTGGAGCCTACGAGCAGTACTTC. Its translation is CASSPGAYEQYF.